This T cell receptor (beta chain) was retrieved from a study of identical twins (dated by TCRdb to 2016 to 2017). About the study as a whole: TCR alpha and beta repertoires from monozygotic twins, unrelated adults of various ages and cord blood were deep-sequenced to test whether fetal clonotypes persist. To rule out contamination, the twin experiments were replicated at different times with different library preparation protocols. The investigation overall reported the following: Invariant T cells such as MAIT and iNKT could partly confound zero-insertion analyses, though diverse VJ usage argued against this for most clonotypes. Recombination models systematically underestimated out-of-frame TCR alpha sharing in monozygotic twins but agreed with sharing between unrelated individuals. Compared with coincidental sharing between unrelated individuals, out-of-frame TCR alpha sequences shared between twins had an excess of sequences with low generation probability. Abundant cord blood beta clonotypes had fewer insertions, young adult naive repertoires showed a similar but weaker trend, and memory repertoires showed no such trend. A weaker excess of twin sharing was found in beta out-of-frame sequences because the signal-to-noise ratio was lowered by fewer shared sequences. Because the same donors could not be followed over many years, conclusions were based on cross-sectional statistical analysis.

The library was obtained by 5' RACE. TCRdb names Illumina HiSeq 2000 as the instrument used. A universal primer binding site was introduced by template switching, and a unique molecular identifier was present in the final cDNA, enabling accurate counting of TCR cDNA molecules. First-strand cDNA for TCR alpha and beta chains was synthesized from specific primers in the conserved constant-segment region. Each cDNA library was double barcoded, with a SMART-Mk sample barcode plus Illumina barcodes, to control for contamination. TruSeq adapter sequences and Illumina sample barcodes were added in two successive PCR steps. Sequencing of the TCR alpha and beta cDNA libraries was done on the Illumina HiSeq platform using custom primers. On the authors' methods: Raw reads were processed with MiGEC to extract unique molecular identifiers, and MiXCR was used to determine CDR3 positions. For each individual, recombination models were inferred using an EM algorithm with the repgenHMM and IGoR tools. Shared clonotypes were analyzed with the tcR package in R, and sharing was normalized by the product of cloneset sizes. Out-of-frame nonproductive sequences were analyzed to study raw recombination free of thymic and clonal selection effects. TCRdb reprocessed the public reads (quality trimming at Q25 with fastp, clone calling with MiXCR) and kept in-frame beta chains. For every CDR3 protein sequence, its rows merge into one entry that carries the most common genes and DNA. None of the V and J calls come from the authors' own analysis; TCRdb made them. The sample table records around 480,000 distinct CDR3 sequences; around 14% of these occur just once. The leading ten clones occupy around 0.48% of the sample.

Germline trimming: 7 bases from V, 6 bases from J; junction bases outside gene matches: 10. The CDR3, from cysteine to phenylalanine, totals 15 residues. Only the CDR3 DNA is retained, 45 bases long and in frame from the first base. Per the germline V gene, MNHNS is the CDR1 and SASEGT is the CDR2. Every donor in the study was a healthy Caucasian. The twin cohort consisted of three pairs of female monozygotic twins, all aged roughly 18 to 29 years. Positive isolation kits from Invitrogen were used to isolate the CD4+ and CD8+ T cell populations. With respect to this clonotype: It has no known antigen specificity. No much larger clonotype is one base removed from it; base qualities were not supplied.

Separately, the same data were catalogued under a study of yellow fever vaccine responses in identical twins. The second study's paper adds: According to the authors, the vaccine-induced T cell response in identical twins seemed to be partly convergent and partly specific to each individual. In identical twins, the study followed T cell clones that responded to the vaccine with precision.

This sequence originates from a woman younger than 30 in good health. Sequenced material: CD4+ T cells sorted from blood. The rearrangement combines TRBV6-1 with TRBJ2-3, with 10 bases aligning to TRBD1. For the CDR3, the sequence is CASTDRQGAWDTQYF. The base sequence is TGTGCCAGCACCGACCGACAGGGGGCGTGGGATACGCAGTATTTT.